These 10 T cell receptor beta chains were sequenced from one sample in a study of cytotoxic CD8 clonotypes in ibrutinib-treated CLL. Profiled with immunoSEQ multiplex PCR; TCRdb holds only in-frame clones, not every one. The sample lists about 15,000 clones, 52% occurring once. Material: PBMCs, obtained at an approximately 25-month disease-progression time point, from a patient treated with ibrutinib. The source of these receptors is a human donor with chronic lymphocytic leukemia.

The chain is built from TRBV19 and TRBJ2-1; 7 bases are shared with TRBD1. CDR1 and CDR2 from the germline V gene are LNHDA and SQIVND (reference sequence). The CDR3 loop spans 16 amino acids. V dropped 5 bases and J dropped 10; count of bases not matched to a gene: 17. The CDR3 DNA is TGTGCCAGTAGTTCACACCGGGACAGACTGATCGGAGAGCAGTTCTTC. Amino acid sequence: CASSSHRDRLIGEQFF. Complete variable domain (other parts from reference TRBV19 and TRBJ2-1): DGGITQSPKYLFRKEGQNVTLSCEQNLNHDAMYWYRQDPGQGLRLIYYSQIVNDFQKGDIAEGYSVSREKKESFPLTVTSAQKNPTAFYLCASSSHRDRLIGEQFFGPGTRLTVL.

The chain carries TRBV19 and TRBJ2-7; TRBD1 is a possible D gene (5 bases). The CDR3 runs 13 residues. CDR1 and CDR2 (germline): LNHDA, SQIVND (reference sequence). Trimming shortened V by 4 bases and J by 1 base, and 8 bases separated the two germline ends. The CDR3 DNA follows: TGTGCCAGTAGTACTCAGGGATCCTACGAGCAGTACTTC. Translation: CASSTQGSYEQYF.

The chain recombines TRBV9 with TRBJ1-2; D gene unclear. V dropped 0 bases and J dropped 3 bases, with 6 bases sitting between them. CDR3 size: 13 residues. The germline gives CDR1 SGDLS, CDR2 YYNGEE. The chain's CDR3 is CASSVDTYYGYTF. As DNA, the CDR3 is TGTGCCAGCAGCGTAGACACCTACTATGGCTACACCTTC.

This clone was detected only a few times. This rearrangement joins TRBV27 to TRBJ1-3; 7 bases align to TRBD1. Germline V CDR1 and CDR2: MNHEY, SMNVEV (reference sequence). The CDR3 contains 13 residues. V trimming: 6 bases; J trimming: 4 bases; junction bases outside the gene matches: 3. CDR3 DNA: TGTGCCAGCAGACAGGGGTCGGGAAACACCATATATTTT. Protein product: CASRQGSGNTIYF.

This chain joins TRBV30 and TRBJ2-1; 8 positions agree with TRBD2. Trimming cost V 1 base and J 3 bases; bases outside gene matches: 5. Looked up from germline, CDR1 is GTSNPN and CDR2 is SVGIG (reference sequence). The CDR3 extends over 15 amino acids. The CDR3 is CAWSGAGGIYNEQFF. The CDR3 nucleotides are TGTGCCTGGAGTGGGGCGGGGGGAATCTACAATGAGCAGTTCTTC.

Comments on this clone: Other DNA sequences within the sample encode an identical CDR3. CDR3 nucleotides: TGTGCCATCAGTGCTAGCTCTGGAAACACCATATATTTT. Its protein is CAISASSGNTIYF. The genes are TRBV10-3 and TRBJ1-3, with D unclear. The CDR3 length is 13 residues. The germline V and J ends were trimmed by 4 bases and 0 bases, with 4 bases remaining between them. Germline CDR1 reads ENHRY; CDR2 reads SYGVKD.

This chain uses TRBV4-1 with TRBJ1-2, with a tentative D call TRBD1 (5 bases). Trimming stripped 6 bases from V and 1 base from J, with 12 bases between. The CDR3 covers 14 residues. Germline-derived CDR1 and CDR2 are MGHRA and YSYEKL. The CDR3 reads CASRWGSGNYGYTF. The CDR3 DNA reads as TGCGCCAGCAGGTGGGGGAGCGGTAACTATGGCTACACCTTC.

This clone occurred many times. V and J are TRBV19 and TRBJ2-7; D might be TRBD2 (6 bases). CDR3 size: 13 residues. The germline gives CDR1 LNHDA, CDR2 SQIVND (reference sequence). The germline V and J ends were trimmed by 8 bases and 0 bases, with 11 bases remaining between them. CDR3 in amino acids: CASGRDFSYEQYF. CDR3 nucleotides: TGTGCCAGTGGCCGGGACTTCTCCTACGAGCAGTACTTC.

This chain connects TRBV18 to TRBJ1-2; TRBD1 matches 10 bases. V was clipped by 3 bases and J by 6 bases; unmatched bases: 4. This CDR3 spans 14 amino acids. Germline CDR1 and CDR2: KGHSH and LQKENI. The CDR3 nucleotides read TGTGCCAGCTCACCGATGGGACAGGGGCATGGCTACACCTTC. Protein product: CASSPMGQGHGYTF.

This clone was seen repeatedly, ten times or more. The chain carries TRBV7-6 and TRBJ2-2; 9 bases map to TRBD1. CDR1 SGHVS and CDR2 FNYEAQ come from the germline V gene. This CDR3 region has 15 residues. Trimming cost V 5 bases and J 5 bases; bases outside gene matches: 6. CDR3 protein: CASSQRGTGTGELFF. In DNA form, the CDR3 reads TGTGCCAGCAGCCAACGTGGGACAGGGACCGGGGAGCTGTTTTTT.